This T cell receptor (beta chain) emerged from a study of radiotherapy plus CTLA-4 blockade in lung cancer. Notes on this clone: Antigen: not known.

The length of the CDR3 is 15 residues. CDR1 SGHRS and CDR2 YFSETQ come from the germline V gene. The V gene end was trimmed by 6 bases and the J gene end by 1 base; junction bases not matched to a gene: 7. Repertoires were generated with immunoSEQ multiplex PCR, while TCRdb's copy carries only in-frame clones and drops some. The table includes just over 60,000 clones, 60% to 80% detected once. Study results and limitations: TCR clones from tumors expanded in blood after radiotherapy plus ipilimumab. Dynamics of early blood T cell clones, together with interferon-beta, were reportedly the best predictors of response.

The source material was peripheral blood, sampled from a patient treated with radiotherapy plus ipilimumab. This sequence was found in a human donor with non-small cell lung cancer who had a complete response to radiotherapy plus ipilimumab. V is TRBV5-1 and J is TRBJ2-1; 7 nucleotides line up with TRBD1. The CDR3 DNA reads as TGCGCCAGCAAAACCGACAGGGTATCCTACAATGAGCAGTTCTTC. Translated, it gives CASKTDRVSYNEQFF.